The entry below gives a single T cell receptor beta chain sequence along with its context. The data are from a study of blood T cell repertoires in COVID-19. On the study more broadly: The United States, Italy and Spain were the sources of the acute and convalescent COVID-19 samples. PBMCs, B-cell-depleted T cells, or T cells provided the cDNA or gDNA that made up the material.

Original analysis: Amplification from reference gene primers served as the basis for estimated nucleated cell counts. Profiling relied on immunoSEQ multiplex PCR, and the TCRdb table lists in-frame clones only, not all of them. That table is the source of V, J and clone size, and D and trimming were worked out from the DNA. The data show around 120,000 clones, approximately 90% seen once. The CDR3 contains 17 residues. Germline V gene lookup returns CDR1 KGHSH and CDR2 LQKENI. J lost 1 base, V lost 4 bases, and 5 bases had no gene match. V and J are TRBV18 and TRBJ2-1, with 12 bases identical to TRBD2. Sequences were obtained from peripheral blood. This clonotype was sampled from a human donor in a cohort sampled during active COVID-19. As DNA, the CDR3 is TGTGCCAGCTCACGAGGACTAGCGGGAAGATCCTACAATGAGCAGTTCTTC. This codes for CASSRGLAGRSYNEQFF.